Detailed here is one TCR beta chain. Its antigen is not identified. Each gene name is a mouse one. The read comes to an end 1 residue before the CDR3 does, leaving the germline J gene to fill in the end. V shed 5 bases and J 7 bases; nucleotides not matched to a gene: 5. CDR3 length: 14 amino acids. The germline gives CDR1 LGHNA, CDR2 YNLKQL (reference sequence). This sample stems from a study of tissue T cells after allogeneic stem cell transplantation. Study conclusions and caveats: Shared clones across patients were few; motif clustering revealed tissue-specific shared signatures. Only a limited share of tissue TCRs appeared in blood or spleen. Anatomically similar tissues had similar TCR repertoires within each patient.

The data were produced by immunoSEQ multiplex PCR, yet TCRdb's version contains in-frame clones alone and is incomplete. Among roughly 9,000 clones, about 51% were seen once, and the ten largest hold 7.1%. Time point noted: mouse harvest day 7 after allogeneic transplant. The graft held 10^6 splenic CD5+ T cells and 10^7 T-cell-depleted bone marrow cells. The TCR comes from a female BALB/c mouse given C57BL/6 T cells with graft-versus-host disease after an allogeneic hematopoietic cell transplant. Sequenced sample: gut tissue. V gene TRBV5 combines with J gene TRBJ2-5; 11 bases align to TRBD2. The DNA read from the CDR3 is TGTGCCAGCAGCTCCCGGGACTGGGGGAACACCCAGTAC. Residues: CASSSRDWGNTQY. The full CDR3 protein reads CASSSRDWGNTQYF.